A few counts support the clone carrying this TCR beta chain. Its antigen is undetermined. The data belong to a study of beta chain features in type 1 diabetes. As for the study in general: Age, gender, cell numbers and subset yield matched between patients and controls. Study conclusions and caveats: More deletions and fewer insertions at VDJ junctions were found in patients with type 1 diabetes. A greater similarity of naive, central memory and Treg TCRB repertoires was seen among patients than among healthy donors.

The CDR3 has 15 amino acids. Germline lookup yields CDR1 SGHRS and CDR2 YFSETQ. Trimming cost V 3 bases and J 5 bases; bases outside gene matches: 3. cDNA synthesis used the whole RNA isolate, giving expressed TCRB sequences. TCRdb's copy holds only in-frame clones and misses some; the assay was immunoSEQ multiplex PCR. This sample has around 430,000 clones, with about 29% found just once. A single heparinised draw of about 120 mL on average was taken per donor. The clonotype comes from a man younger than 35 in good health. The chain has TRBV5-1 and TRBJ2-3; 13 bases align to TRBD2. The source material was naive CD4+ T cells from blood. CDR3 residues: CASSSGLAGKDTQYF. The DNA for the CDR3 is TGCGCCAGCAGCTCGGGACTAGCGGGGAAAGATACGCAGTATTTT.